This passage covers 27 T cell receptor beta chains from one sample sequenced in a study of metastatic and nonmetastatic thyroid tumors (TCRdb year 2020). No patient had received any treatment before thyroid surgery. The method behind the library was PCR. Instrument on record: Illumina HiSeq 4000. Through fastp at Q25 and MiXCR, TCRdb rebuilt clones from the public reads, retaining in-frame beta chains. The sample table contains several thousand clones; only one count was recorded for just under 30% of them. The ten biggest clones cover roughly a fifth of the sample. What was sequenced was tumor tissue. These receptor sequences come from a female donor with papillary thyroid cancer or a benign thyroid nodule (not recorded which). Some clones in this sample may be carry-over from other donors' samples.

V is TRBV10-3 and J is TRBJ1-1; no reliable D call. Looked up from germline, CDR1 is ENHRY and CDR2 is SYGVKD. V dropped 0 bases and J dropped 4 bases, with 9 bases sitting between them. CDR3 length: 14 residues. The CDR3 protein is CAISESGSGTEAFF. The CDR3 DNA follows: TGTGCCATCAGTGAGTCAGGGAGCGGCACTGAAGCTTTCTTT.

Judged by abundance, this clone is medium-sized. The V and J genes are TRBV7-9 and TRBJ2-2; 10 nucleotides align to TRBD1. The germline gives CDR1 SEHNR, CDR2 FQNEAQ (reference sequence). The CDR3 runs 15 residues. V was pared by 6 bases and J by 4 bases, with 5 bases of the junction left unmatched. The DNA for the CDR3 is TGTGCCAGCAGAAGACAGGGGGCCGGCACCGGGGAGCTGTTTTTT. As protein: CASRRQGAGTGELFF.

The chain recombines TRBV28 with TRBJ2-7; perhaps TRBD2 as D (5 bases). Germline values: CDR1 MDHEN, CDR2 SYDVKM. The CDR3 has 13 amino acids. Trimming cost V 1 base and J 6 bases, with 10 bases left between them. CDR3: CASSLSGSGEQYF. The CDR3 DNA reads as TGTGCCAGCAGTTTATCGGGGTCTGGCGAGCAGTACTTC.

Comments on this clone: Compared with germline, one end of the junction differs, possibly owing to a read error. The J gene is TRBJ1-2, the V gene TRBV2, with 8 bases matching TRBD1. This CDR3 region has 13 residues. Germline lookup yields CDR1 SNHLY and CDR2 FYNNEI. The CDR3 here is CASSRNRGDGYAF. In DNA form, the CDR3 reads TGTGCCAGCAGTAGGAACAGGGGGGATGGCTACGCCTTC.

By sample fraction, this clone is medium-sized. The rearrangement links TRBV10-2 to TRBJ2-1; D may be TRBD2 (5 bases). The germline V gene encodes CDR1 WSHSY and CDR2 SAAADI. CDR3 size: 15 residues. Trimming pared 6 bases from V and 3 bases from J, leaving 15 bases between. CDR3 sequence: CASRRSSNLYNEQFF. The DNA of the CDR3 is TGCGCCAGCAGGAGGTCTAGCAACCTCTACAATGAGCAGTTCTTC.

The chain's CDR3 is CASSPGMGLAGGRYNEQFF. Written as DNA, the CDR3 is TGTGCCAGCAGCCCCGGTATGGGGCTAGCGGGAGGTCGCTACAATGAGCAGTTCTTC. The genes are TRBV4-2 and TRBJ2-1, with 11 bases identical to TRBD2. V shed 4 bases and J 3 bases; nucleotides not matched to a gene: 14. CDR3 length: 19 residues. The germline gives CDR1 LGHNA, CDR2 YNFKEQ.

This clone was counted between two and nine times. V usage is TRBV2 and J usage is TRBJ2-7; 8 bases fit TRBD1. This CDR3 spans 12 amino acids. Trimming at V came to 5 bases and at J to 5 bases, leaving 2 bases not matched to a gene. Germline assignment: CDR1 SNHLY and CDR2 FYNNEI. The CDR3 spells CASSSGQDEQYF. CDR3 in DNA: TGTGCCAGCAGTTCGGGACAGGACGAGCAGTACTTC.

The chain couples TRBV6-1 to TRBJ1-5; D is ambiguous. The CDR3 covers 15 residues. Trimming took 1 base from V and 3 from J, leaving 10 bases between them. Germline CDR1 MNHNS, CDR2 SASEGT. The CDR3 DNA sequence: TGTGCCAGCAGTGAAGGTGGAACAGTCAATCAGCCCCAGCATTTT. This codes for CASSEGGTVNQPQHF.

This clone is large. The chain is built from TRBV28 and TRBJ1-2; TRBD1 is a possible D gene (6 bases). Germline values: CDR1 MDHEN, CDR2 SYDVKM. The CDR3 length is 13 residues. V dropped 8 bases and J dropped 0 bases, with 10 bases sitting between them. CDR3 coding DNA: TGTGCCAGCCTGGGGGCGCCTAACTATGGCTACACCTTC. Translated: CASLGAPNYGYTF.

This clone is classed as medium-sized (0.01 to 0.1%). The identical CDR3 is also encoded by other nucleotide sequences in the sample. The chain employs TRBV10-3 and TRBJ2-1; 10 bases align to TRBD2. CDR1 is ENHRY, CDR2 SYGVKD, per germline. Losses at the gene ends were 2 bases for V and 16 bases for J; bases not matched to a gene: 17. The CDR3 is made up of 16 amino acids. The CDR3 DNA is TGTGCCATCAGTGAGGGGATAGCGGGAGGAGTTGTAAACGAATTCTTC. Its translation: CAISEGIAGGVVNEFF.

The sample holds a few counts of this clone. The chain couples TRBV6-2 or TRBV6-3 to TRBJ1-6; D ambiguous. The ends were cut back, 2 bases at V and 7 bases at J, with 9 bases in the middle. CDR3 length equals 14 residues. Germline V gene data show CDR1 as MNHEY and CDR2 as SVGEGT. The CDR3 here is CASSYKTWNSPLHF. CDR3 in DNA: TGTGCCAGCAGTTACAAGACTTGGAATTCACCCCTCCACTTT.

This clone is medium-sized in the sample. For the CDR3, the DNA is TGTGCCAGTAGTCCCGAGGGAGACAACGAGCAGTACTTC. Translated: CASSPEGDNEQYF. V is TRBV19 and J is TRBJ2-7, with a weak D call TRBD2 (5 bases). Germline-derived CDR1 and CDR2 are LNHDA and SQIVND (reference sequence). V was cut by 5 bases and J by 5 bases, with 13 bases left in between. The CDR3 loop spans 13 amino acids.

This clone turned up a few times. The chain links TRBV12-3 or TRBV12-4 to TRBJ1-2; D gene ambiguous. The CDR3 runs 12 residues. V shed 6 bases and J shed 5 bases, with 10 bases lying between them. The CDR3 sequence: CASRLRFYGYTF. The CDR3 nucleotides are TGTGCCAGCAGATTGAGGTTTTATGGCTACACCTTC.

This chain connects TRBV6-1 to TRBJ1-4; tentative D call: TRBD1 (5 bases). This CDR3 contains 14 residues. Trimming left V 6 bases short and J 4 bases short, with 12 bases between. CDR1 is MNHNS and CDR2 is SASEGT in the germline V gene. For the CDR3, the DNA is TGTGCCAGCAGCGTGACAGCGTATAATGAAAAACTGTTTTTT. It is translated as CASSVTAYNEKLFF.

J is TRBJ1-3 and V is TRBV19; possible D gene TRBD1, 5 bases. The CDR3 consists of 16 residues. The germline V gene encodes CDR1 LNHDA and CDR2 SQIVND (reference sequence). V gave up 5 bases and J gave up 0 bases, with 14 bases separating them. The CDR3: CASSAGTGASGNTIYF. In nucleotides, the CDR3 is TGTGCCAGTAGTGCCGGGACGGGCGCCTCTGGAAACACCATATATTTT.

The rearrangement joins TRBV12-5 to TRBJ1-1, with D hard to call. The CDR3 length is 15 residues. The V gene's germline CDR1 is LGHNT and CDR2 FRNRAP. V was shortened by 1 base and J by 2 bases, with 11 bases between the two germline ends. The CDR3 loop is CASGLDVNGNTEAFF. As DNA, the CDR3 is TGTGCTAGTGGTTTGGACGTGAACGGAAACACTGAAGCTTTCTTT.

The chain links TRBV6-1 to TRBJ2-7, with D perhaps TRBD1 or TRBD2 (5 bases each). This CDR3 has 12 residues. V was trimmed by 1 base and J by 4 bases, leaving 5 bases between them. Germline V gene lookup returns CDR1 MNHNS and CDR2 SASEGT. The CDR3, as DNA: TGTGCCAGCAGTGAAGGGGGGTACGAGCAGTACTTC. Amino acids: CASSEGGYEQYF.

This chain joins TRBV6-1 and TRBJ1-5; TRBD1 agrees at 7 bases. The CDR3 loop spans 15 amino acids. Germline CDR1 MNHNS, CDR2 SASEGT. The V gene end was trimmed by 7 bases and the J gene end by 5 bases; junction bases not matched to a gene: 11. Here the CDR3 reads CASKASGQEYQPQHF. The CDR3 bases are TGTGCCAGCAAAGCTTCAGGACAGGAGTATCAGCCCCAGCATTTT.

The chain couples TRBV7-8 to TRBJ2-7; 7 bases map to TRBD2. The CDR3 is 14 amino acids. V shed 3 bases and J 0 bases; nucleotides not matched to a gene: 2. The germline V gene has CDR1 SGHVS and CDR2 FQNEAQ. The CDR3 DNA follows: TGTGCCAGCAGCTTCGGACTAGGCTCCTACGAGCAGTACTTC. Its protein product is CASSFGLGSYEQYF.

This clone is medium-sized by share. In DNA form, the CDR3 reads TGTGCCAGCAGCCGAACAGGGATGGGCAATCAGCCCCAGCATTTT. It specifies CASSRTGMGNQPQHF. This chain connects TRBV6-2 or TRBV6-3 to TRBJ1-5; D may be TRBD1 (6 bases). The CDR3 has 15 amino acids. Germline CDR1 is MNHEY and CDR2 is SVGEGT. The germline V and J ends were trimmed by 6 bases and 2 bases, with 14 bases remaining between them.

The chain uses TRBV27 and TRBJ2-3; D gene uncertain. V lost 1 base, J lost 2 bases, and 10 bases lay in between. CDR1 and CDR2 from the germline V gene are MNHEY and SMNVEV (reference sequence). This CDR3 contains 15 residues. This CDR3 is CASSLFPFNTDTQYF. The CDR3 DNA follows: TGTGCCAGCAGTTTATTTCCTTTCAACACAGATACGCAGTATTTT.

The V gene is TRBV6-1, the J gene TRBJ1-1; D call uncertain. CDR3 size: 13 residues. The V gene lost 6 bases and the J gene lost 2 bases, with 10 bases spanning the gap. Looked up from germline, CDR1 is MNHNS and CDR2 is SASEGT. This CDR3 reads CASRSTGNTEAFF. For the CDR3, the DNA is TGTGCCAGCAGGTCGACGGGAAACACTGAAGCTTTCTTT.

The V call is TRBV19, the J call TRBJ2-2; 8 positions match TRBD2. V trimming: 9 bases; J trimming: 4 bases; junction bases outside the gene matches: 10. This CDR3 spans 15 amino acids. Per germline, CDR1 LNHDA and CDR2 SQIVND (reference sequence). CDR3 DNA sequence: TGTGCCAGCCGACGGGGGACTAGTGTCACCGGGGAGCTGTTTTTT. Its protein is CASRRGTSVTGELFF.

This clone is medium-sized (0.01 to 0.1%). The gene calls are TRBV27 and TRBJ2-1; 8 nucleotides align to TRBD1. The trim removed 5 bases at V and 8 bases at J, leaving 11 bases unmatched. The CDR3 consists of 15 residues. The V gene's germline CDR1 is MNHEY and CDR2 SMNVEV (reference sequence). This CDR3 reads CASSPQGGPWDEQFF. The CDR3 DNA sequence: TGTGCCAGCAGTCCACAGGGGGGACCCTGGGATGAGCAGTTCTTC.

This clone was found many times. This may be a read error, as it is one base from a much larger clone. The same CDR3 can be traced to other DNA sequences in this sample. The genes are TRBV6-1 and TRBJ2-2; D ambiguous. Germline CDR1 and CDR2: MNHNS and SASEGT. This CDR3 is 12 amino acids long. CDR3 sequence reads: CASSPTAGELFF. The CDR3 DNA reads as TGTGCCAGCAGCCCCACGGCCGGAGAGCTGTTTTTT.

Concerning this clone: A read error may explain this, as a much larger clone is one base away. The CDR3 coding sequence is TGTGCCAGCAGGGGTGATTTCTACGAGCAGTACTTC. Residues: CASRGDFYEQYF. The chain links TRBV6-1 to TRBJ2-7; D not certain. The CDR3 covers 12 residues. The germline V and J ends were trimmed by 6 bases and 3 bases, with 9 bases remaining between them. Germline-derived CDR1 and CDR2 are MNHNS and SASEGT.

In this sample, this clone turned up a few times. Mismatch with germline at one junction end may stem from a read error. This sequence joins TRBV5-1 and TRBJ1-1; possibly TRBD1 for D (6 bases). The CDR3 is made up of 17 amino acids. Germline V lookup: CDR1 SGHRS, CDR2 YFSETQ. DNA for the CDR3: TGTGCCAGCAGCTTGCCCGGCAGTACAGGGCTGAACACTGAAGCTTTCTTT. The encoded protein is CASSLPGSTGLNTEAFF.